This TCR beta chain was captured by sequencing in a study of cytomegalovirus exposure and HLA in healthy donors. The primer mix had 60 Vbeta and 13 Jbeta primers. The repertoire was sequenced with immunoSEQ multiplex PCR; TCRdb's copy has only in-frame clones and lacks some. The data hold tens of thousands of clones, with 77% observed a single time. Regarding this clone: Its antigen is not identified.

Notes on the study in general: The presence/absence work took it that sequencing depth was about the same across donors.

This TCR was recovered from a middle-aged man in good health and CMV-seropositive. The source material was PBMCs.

The CDR3 here is CASSLVSYSSGANVLTF. The CDR3 nucleotides are TGTGCCAGCAGCTTAGTTTCCTACTCCTCTGGGGCCAACGTCCTGACTTTC. The chain is built from TRBV11-3 and TRBJ2-6; the D is unclear. V was cut by 1 base and J by 0 bases, with 10 bases left in between. This CDR3 is built from 17 residues. Per the germline V gene, CDR1 is SGHNT and CDR2 is YENEEA.